This entry lists 26 T cell receptor beta chains sequenced from one sample in a study of CD8 T cells in ankylosing spondylitis. Overall study results and limits: Ankylosing spondylitis blood appeared to carry a characteristic TCR beta motif of several highly homologous variants.

These receptors lack a known antigen. TCRdb independently ran MiXCR on the 5' RACE reads; one entry per CDR3 protein. The sample lists 200,000 to 250,000 distinct CDR3 sequences; about 16% were seen once. Sequencing was carried out using blood, either unsorted or a sorted T cell fraction (not recorded which). These TCRs come from a male donor with ankylosing spondylitis.

On this clonotype itself: One end of the junction varies from germline; a read error may be responsible. The gene calls are TRBV12-3 or TRBV12-4 and TRBJ1-5; a possible D gene is TRBD1 (5 bases). This CDR3 has 15 residues. The CDR3 spells CASSFGQGTNRPQHF. The CDR3 DNA reads as TGTGCCAGCAGTTTCGGTCAGGGAACAAATCGGCCCCAGCATTTT.

This clonotype was detected only a few times. The chain is built from TRBV7-2 and TRBJ2-1, with TRBD2 matching 7 bases. Germline lookup yields CDR1 SGHTA and CDR2 FQGNSA. V lost 6 bases and J lost 3; bases outside the gene matches: 5. This CDR3 contains 14 residues. CDR3 nucleotide sequence: TGTGCCAGCAGGCGTACGGGGGGCTACAATGAGCAGTTCTTC. Protein: CASRRTGGYNEQFF. The whole variable domain, filled in from reference TRBV7-2 and TRBJ2-1, reads GAGVSQSPSNKVTEKGKDVELRCDPISGHTALYWYRQSLGQGLEFLIYFQGNSAPDKSGLPSDRFSAERTGGSVSTLTIQRTQQEDSAVYLCASRRTGGYNEQFFGPGTRLTVL.

Only a few counts were recorded for this clonotype. The V gene is TRBV27, the J gene TRBJ1-5; TRBD1 matches at 7 bases. The ends lost 6 bases at V and 7 bases at J; junction bases unmatched: 6. The CDR3 extends over 13 amino acids. Germline assignment: CDR1 MNHEY and CDR2 SMNVEV (reference sequence). CDR3 protein: CASRQGSVQPQHF. CDR3 nucleotide sequence: TGTGCCAGCAGACAGGGGTCTGTGCAGCCCCAGCATTTT.

This clonotype has ten or more counts. The chain links TRBV12-3 or TRBV12-4 to TRBJ2-1; TRBD2 matches 9 bases. Trimming took 1 base from V and 6 from J; bases not matched to a gene: 7. CDR3 length equals 16 residues. In nucleotides, the CDR3 is TGTGCCAGCAGTTTAGGGCTAGCGGGACCTCTCAATGAGCAGTTCTTC. It encodes CASSLGLAGPLNEQFF.

The gene calls are TRBV12-3 or TRBV12-4 and TRBJ2-1; D gene uncertain. This CDR3 region has 11 residues. Trimming cost V 4 bases and J 7 bases, with 5 bases left between them. The CDR3 spells CASSSLNEQFF. CDR3 coding DNA: TGTGCCAGCAGTTCATTGAATGAGCAGTTCTTC.

This clonotype was counted a few times. This chain joins TRBV12-3 or TRBV12-4 and TRBJ1-2; 10 bases agree with TRBD1. The CDR3 length is 15 residues. V was clipped by 3 bases and J by 7 bases; unmatched bases: 8. The CDR3 bases are TGTGCCAGCAGTTTTGGGGCGGGACAGGGGTCTGGCTACACCTTC. It translates to CASSFGAGQGSGYTF.

This clonotype was observed a single time. This CDR3 is CASSTSGPMPNEQFF. The CDR3, as DNA: TGTGCCAGCAGCACTAGCGGGCCCATGCCCAATGAGCAGTTCTTC. This sequence joins TRBV7-9 and TRBJ2-1; TRBD2 matches 9 bases. Germline V gives CDR1 SEHNR, CDR2 FQNEAQ (reference sequence). This CDR3 contains 15 residues. V lost 5 bases and J lost 6; bases outside the gene matches: 8.

The V and J genes are TRBV6-5 and TRBJ2-7; D is unclear. The CDR3 loop spans 16 amino acids. Looked up from germline, CDR1 is MNHEY and CDR2 is SVGAGI. V was shortened by 2 bases and J by 2 bases, with 16 bases between the two germline ends. Written as DNA, the CDR3 is TGTGCCAGCAGTTACCAATGGGGTACGGATACCTACGAGCAGTACTTC. Translation: CASSYQWGTDTYEQYF.

J is TRBJ2-5 and V is TRBV2; TRBD2 matches 10 bases. Germline values: CDR1 SNHLY, CDR2 FYNNEI. The V and J ends lost 10 bases and 3 bases, in that order; junction bases with no gene match: 11. The CDR3 runs 15 residues. CDR3 protein: CAIRPPGLAEETQYF. As DNA, the CDR3 is TGTGCCATCCGACCCCCCGGACTAGCGGAAGAGACCCAGTACTTC.

This clonotype was detected only a few times. This chain joins TRBV11-1 and TRBJ2-7, with D possibly matching TRBD1 (6 bases). CDR1 is SGHAT and CDR2 is FQDESV in the germline V gene (reference sequence). This CDR3 is built from 19 residues. V was cut by 4 bases and J by 0 bases, with 25 bases left in between. CDR3 bases: TGTGCCAGCAGCTCAACTAGTCGACAGGAGACCAGGAGCTCCTACGAGCAGTACTTC. Encoded protein: CASSSTSRQETRSSYEQYF.

This clonotype was detected only a few times. CDR3 amino acids: CASWTSGGPTGELFF. CDR3 sequence (DNA): TGTGCCAGCTGGACTAGCGGAGGACCCACCGGGGAGCTGTTTTTT. The chain is built from TRBV7-9 and TRBJ2-2; 10 bases align to TRBD2. CDR3 length: 15 amino acids. V shed 8 bases, J shed 4 bases, and the junction held 7 bases outside the gene matches. Germline-derived CDR1 and CDR2 are SEHNR and FQNEAQ (reference sequence).

The table lists this clonotype with a few counts. This chain links TRBV19 with TRBJ1-1; D unclear. Germline V gene data show CDR1 as LNHDA and CDR2 as SQIVND (reference sequence). Trimming took 3 bases from V and 6 from J, leaving 14 bases between them. This CDR3 has 14 residues. The CDR3 sequence: CASSIVGGSAEAFF. In nucleotides, the CDR3 is TGTGCCAGTAGTATCGTTGGTGGGTCGGCTGAAGCTTTCTTT.

J is TRBJ2-1 and V is TRBV7-8; maybe TRBD2 (6 bases). V shed 5 bases and J shed 1 base, with 12 bases lying between them. CDR1 is SGHVS and CDR2 is FQNEAQ in the germline V gene. The CDR3 extends over 15 amino acids. CDR3 nucleotide sequence: TGTGCCAGCAGCCCCGCCGCGGGGTCCTACAATGAGCAGTTCTTC. Translated: CASSPAAGSYNEQFF.

This clonotype was seen more than once but under ten times. The CDR3 DNA is TGTGCCAGCAGCGCGGCAGGGGTGTCGGCCGGGGAGCTGTTTTTT. It translates to CASSAAGVSAGELFF. The V call is TRBV6-1, the J call TRBJ2-2; maybe TRBD1 (6 bases). CDR1 and CDR2 from the germline V gene are MNHNS and SASEGT. This CDR3 comprises 15 residues. V was trimmed by 6 bases and J by 6 bases, leaving 17 bases between them.

The rearrangement joins TRBV6-2 or TRBV6-3 to TRBJ2-2; D is unresolved. CDR3 length: 15 amino acids. V was shortened by 3 bases and J by 3 bases, with 11 bases between the two germline ends. CDR1 is MNHEY and CDR2 is SVGEGT in the germline V gene. DNA for the CDR3: TGTGCCAGCAGTTATCTTCGGATTTACACCGGGGAGCTGTTTTTT. Translated, it gives CASSYLRIYTGELFF.

The genes are TRBV28 and TRBJ2-3, with D possibly TRBD2 on 6 matching bases. The V and J ends lost 8 bases and 4 bases respectively, with 16 bases between them. Germline V gene lookup returns CDR1 MDHEN and CDR2 SYDVKM. This CDR3 region has 14 residues. CDR3 loop: CASLPGGTSDTQYF. CDR3 DNA sequence: TGTGCCAGCCTACCCGGCGGGACCTCAGATACGCAGTATTTT.

This clonotype has a handful of counts. The V call is TRBV28, the J call TRBJ2-1; the D gene is possibly TRBD1 (6 bases). This CDR3 is 16 amino acids long. V was clipped by 2 bases and J by 6 bases, with 17 bases between them. Per the germline V gene, CDR1 is MDHEN and CDR2 is SYDVKM. The CDR3 region has the DNA TGTGCCAGCAGTTTACCGGGGACACAGGGCCTCAATGAGCAGTTCTTC. Translated: CASSLPGTQGLNEQFF.

Of note for this clonotype: One junction end does not reproduce the germline sequence, and a read error may be involved. The rearrangement links TRBV20-1 to TRBJ2-1, with TRBD2 identical over 8 bases. Germline CDR1 DFQATT, CDR2 SNEGSKA (reference sequence). The CDR3 spans 13 residues. The CDR3 is CIAGGTRADEQFF. For the CDR3, the DNA is TGCATTGCTGGAGGGACTAGGGCCGATGAGCAGTTCTTC.

The genes are TRBV4-1 and TRBJ2-1; 8 nucleotides match TRBD1. The CDR3 covers 14 residues. CDR1 is MGHRA and CDR2 is YSYEKL in the germline V gene. Unmatched junction bases numbered 1, after V lost 0 bases and J lost 6 bases. As DNA, the CDR3 is TGCGCCAGCAGCCAAGAAGGGACAGGCAATGAGCAGTTCTTC. Encoded protein: CASSQEGTGNEQFF.

This clonotype was recorded many times. The genes are TRBV12-3 or TRBV12-4 and TRBJ2-2, with D hard to call. The CDR3 runs 14 residues. V lost 2 bases, J lost 1 base, and 5 bases lay in between. The DNA of the CDR3 is TGTGCCAGCAGTTTATCCGGGAACACCGGGGAGCTGTTTTTT. Translation gives CASSLSGNTGELFF.

The chain couples TRBV11-2 to TRBJ1-1; TRBD1 agrees at 7 bases. The trim removed 5 bases at V and 7 bases at J, leaving 4 bases unmatched. The CDR3 spans 12 residues. Germline-derived CDR1 and CDR2 are SGHAT and FQNNGV. CDR3 DNA sequence: TGTGCCAGCAGCCCGAGGGACAGTGAAGCTTTCTTT. Its translation is CASSPRDSEAFF.

This clonotype was observed a single time. The rearrangement links TRBV12-3 or TRBV12-4 to TRBJ1-2; a weak D match, TRBD1 (5 bases). The CDR3 extends over 15 amino acids. Trimming shortened V by 5 bases and J by 6 bases, and 19 bases separated the two germline ends. The CDR3 sequence is CASSTSGAGEDGYTF. CDR3 in DNA: TGTGCCAGCAGTACCTCAGGCGCGGGGGAAGATGGCTACACCTTC.

The chain combines TRBV11-1 with TRBJ2-1; 9 positions match TRBD2. The CDR3 loop spans 19 amino acids. With 4 bases clipped from V and 8 bases from J, the junction kept 21 bases outside the gene matches. Germline V lookup: CDR1 SGHAT, CDR2 FQDESV (reference sequence). CDR3: CASSSNDPWTSERLDEQFF. For the CDR3, the DNA is TGTGCCAGCAGCTCAAATGATCCATGGACTAGCGAGAGGTTAGATGAGCAGTTCTTC.

J is TRBJ2-5 and V is TRBV4-1; D is unclear. CDR1 is MGHRA and CDR2 is YSYEKL in the germline V gene. The ends were cut back, 1 base at V and 4 bases at J, with 13 bases in the middle. The CDR3 has 15 residues. This chain's CDR3 is CASSQAPGPAETQYF. The CDR3 DNA is TGCGCCAGCAGCCAAGCACCGGGCCCAGCAGAGACCCAGTACTTC.

This chain uses TRBV4-1 with TRBJ2-5; D is undetermined. Germline CDR1 reads MGHRA; CDR2 reads YSYEKL. The V end was cut by 3 bases, the J end by 2 bases, with 13 bases between. CDR3 size: 15 residues. The CDR3 loop reads CASSHPYGDQETQYF. CDR3 DNA sequence: TGCGCCAGCAGCCACCCCTATGGTGATCAAGAGACCCAGTACTTC.

This clonotype has at least ten counts. The chain links TRBV29-1 to TRBJ2-2; no reliable D call. Trimming took off 3 bases at V and 2 bases at J, with 13 bases between the two ends. This CDR3 is 15 amino acids long. Germline V lookup: CDR1 SQVTM, CDR2 ANQGSEA. The CDR3, as DNA: TGCAGCGTTGAGTCCGGGTCAGTCAACACCGGGGAGCTGTTTTTT. Protein product: CSVESGSVNTGELFF.